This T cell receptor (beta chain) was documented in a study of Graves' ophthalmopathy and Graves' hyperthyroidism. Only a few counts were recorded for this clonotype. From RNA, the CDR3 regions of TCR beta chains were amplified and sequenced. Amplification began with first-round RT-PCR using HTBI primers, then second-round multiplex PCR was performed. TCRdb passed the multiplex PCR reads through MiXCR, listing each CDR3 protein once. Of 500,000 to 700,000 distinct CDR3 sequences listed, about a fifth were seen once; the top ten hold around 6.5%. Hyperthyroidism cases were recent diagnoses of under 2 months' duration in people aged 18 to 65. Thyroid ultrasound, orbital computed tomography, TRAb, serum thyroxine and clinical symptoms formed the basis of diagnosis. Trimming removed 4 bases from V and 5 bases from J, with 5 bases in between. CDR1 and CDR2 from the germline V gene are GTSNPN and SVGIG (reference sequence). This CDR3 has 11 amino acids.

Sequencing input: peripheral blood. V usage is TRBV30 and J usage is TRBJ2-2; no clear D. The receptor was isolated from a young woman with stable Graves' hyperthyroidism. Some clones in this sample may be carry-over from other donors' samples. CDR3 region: CAWKRTGELFF. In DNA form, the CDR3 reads TGTGCCTGGAAACGAACCGGGGAGCTGTTTTTT.